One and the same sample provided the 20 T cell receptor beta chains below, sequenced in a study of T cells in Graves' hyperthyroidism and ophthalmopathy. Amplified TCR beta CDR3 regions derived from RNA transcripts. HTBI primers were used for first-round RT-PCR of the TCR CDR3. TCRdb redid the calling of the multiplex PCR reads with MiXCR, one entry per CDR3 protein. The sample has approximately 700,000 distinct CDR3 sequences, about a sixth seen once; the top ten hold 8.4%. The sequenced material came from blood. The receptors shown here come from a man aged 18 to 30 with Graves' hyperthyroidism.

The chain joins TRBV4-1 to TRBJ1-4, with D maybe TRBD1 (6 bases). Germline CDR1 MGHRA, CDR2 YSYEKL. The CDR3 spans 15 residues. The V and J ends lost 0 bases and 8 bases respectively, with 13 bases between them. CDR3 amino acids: CASSQDVAGVEKLFF. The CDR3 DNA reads TGCGCCAGCAGCCAAGATGTGGCAGGGGTGGAAAAACTGTTTTTT.

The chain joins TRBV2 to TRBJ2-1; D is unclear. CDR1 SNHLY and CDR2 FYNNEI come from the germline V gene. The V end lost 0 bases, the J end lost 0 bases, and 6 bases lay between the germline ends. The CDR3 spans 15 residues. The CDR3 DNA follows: TGTGCCAGCAGTGAAGCACGGAGCTCCTACAATGAGCAGTTCTTC. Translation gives CASSEARSSYNEQFF.

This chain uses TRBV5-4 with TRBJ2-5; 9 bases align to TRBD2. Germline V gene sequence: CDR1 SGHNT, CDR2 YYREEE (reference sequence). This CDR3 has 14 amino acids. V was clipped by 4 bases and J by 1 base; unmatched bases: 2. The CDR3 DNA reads TGTGCCAGCAGCAAGACTAGCGGCCAAGAGACCCAGTACTTC. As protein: CASSKTSGQETQYF.

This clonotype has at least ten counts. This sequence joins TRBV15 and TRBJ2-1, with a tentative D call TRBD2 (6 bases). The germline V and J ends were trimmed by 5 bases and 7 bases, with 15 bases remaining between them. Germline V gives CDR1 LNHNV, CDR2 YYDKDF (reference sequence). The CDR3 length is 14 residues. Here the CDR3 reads CATSHGEGGNEQFF. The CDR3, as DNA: TGTGCCACCAGCCACGGTGAGGGAGGAAATGAGCAGTTCTTC.

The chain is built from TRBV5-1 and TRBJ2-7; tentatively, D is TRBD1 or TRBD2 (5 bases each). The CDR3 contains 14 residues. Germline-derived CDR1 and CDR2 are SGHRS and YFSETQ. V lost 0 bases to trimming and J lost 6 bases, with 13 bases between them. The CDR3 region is CASSLAEGGGEQYF. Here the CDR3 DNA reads TGCGCCAGCAGCTTGGCCGAAGGTGGGGGCGAGCAGTACTTC.

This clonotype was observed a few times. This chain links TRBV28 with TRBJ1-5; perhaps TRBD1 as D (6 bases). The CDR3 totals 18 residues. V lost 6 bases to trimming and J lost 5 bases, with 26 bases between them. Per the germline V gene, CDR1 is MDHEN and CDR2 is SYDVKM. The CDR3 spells CASRKGGVPISKDQPQHF. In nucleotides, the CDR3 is TGTGCCAGCAGGAAGGGGGGGGTCCCAATATCAAAGGATCAGCCCCAGCATTTT.

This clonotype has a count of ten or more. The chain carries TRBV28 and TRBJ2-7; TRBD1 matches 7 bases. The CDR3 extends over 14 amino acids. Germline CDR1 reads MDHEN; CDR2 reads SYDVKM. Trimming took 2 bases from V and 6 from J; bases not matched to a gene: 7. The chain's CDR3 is CASSLGRGRGEQYF. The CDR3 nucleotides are TGTGCCAGCAGTTTAGGTAGGGGGCGCGGCGAGCAGTACTTC.

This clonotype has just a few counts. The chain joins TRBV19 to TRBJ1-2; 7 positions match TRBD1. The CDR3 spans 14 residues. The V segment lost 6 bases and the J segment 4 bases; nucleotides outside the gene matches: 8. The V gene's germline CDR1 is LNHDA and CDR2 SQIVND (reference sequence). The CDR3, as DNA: TGTGCCAGTAGCGGACAGGCGGGGATCTATGGCTACACCTTC. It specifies CASSGQAGIYGYTF.

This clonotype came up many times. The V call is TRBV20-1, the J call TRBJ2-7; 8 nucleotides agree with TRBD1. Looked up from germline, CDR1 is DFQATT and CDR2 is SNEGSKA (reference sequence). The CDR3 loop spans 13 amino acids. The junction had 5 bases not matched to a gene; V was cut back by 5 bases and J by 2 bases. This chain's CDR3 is CSAHNRGTYEQYF. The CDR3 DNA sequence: TGCAGTGCTCACAACAGGGGGACCTACGAGCAGTACTTC.

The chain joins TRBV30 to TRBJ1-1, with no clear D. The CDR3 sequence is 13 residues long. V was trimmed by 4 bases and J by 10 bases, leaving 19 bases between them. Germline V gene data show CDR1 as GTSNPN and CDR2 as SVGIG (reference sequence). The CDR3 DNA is TGTGCCTGGACCACTTTGGTGGAGGGTGGAGCTTTCTTT. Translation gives CAWTTLVEGGAFF.

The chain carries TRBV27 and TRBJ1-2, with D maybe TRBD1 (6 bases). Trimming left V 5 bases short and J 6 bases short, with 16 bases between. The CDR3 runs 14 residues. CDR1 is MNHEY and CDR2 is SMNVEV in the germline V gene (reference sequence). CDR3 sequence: CASSEGPRTDGYTF. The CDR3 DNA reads TGTGCCAGCAGTGAAGGACCCCGGACAGATGGCTACACCTTC.

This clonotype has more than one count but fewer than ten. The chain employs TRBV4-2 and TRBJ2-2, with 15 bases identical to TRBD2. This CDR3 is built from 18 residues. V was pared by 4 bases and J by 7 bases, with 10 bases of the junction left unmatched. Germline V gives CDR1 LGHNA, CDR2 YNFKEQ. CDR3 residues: CASSPRTSGRAKNGELFF. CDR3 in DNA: TGTGCCAGCAGCCCCCGGACTAGCGGGAGGGCAAAAAACGGGGAGCTGTTTTTT.

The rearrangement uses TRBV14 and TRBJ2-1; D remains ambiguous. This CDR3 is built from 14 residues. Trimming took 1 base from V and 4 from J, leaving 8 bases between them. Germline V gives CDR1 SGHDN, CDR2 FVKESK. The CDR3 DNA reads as TGTGCCAGCAGCCAAGGGTCGCATTACAATGAGCAGTTCTTC. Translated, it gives CASSQGSHYNEQFF.

The CDR3, as DNA: TGCAGTGCTGAAGCAGGGACAGGGGGCGAAAAACTGTTTTTT. This translates into CSAEAGTGGEKLFF. The chain carries TRBV20-1 and TRBJ1-4; the match to TRBD1 covers 12 bases. CDR3 length: 14 amino acids. V trimming: 5 bases; J trimming: 8 bases; junction bases outside the gene matches: 6. Germline V lookup: CDR1 DFQATT, CDR2 SNEGSKA (reference sequence).

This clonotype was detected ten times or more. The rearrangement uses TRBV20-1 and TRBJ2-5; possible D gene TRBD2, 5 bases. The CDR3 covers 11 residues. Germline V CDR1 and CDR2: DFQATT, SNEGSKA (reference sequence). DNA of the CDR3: TGCAGCCAAGCGGACCAAGAGACCCAGTACTTC. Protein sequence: CSQADQETQYF.

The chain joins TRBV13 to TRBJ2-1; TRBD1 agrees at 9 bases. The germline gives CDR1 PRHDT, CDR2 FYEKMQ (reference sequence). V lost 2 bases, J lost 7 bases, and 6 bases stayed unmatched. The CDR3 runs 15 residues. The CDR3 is CASSLPGQGTNEQFF. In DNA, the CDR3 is TGTGCCAGCAGCTTACCGGGACAGGGTACGAATGAGCAGTTCTTC.

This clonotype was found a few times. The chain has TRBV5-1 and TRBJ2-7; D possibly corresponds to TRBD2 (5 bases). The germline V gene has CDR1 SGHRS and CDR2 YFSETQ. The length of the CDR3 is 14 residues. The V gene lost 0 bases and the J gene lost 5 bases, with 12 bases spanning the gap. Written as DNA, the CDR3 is TGCGCCAGCAGCTTGGCACGGGGTCAAAACGAGCAGTACTTC. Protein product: CASSLARGQNEQYF.

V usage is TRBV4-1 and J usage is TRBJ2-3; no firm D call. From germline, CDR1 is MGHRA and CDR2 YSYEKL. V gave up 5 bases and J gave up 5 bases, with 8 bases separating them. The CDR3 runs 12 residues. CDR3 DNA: TGCGCCAGCAGCTCGTTTGAAGATACGCAGTATTTT. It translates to CASSSFEDTQYF.

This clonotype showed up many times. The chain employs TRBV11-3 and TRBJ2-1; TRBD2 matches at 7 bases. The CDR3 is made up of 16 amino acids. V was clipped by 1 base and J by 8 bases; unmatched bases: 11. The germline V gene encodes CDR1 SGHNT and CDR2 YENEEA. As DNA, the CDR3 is TGTGCCAGCAGCTTAGGTACCGGGACTACCGGCGATGAGCAGTTCTTC. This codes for CASSLGTGTTGDEQFF.

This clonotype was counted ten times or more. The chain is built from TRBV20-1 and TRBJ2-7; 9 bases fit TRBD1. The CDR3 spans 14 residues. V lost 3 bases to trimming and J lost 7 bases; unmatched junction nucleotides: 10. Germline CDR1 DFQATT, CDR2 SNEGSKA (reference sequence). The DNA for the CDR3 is TGCAGTGCTAGGACCGGGACAGGGACAGATGAGCAGTACTTC. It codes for CSARTGTGTDEQYF.